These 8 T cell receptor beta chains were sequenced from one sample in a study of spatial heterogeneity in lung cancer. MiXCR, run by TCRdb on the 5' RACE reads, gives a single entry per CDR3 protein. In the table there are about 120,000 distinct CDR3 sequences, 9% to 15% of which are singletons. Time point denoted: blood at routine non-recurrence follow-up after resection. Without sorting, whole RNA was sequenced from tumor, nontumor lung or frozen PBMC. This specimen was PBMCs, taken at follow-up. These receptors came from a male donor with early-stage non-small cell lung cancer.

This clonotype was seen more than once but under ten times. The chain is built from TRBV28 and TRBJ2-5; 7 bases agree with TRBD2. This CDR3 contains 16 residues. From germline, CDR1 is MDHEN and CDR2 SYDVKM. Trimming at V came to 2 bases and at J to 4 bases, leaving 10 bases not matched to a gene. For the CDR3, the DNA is TGTGCCAGCAGTTTAAGAGGAAGGGAGGGCCGAGAGACCCAGTACTTC. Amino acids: CASSLRGREGRETQYF. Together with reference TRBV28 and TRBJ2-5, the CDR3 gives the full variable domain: DVKVTQSSRYLVKRTGEKVFLECVQDMDHENMFWYRQDPGLGLRLIYFSYDVKMKEKGDIPEGYSVSREKKERFSLILESASTNQTSMYLCASSLRGREGRETQYFGPGTRLLVL.

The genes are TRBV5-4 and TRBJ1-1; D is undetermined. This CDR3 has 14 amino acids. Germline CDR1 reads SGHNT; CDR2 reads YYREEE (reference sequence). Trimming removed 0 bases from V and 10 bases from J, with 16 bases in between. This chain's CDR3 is CASSLGGPANGAFF. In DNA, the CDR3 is TGTGCCAGCAGCTTGGGAGGACCCGCTAACGGAGCTTTCTTT.

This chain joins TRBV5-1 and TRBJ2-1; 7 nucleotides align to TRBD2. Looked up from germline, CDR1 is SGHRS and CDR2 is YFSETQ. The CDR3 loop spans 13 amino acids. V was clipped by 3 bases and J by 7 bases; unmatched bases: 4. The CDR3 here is CASSSRGDNEQFF. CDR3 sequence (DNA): TGCGCCAGCAGCTCCCGGGGGGATAATGAGCAGTTCTTC.

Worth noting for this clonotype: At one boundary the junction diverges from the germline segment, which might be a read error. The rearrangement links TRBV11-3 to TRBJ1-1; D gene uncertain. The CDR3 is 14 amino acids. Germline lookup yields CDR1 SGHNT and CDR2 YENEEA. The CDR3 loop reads CASSPNAANTEAFF. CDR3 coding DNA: TGTGCTAGCAGCCCGAACGCCGCGAACACTGAAGCTTTCTTT.

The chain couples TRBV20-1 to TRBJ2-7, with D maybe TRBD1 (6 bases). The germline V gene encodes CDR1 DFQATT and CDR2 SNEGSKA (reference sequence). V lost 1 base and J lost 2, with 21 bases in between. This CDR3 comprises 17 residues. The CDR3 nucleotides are TGCAGTGCTAGAGCCCTATCCAGGGGATTTGGAGCCTACGAGCAGTACTTC. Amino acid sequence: CSARALSRGFGAYEQYF.

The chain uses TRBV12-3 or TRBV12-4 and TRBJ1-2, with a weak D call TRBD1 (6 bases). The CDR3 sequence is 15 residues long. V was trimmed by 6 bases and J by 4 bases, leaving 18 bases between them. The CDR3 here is CASRITGTTSYGYTF. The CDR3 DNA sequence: TGTGCCAGCAGAATAACAGGGACCACCTCCTATGGCTACACCTTC.

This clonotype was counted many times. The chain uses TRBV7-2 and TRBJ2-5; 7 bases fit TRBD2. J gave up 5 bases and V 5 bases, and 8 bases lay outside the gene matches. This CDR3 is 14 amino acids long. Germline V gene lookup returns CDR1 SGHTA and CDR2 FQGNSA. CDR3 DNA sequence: TGTGCCAGCAGCCCCGGACTAGGCTTCGAGACCCAGTACTTC. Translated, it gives CASSPGLGFETQYF. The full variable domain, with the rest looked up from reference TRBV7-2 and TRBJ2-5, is GAGVSQSPSNKVTEKGKDVELRCDPISGHTALYWYRQSLGQGLEFLIYFQGNSAPDKSGLPSDRFSAERTGGSVSTLTIQRTQQEDSAVYLCASSPGLGFETQYFGPGTRLLVL.

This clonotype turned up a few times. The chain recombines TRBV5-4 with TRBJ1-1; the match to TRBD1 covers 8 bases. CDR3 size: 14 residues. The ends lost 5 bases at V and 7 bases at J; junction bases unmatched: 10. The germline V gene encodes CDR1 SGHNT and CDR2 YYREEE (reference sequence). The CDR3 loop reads CASRLDRGSHEAFF. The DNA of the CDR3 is TGTGCCAGCAGACTAGACAGGGGATCACATGAAGCTTTCTTT.